The 25 T cell receptor beta chains listed next were all sequenced from one sample in a study of control samples from healthy donors and cancer patients. Assay used: immunoSEQ multiplex PCR; TCRdb lists only in-frame clones, some missing. Of around 85,000 clones in the sample, approximately 94% were seen once. The source material was blood. Every receptor here comes from a woman younger than 30 in good health.

This chain links TRBV7-9 with TRBJ2-1; 10 bases line up with TRBD2. Germline loops: CDR1 SEHNR, CDR2 FQNEAQ (reference sequence). The ends lost 2 bases at V and 3 bases at J; junction bases unmatched: 4. CDR3 length: 16 residues. The CDR3 sequence: CASSLTSGTIYNEQFF. DNA for the CDR3: TGTGCCAGCAGCTTAACTAGCGGGACGATCTACAATGAGCAGTTCTTC.

The V call is TRBV24-1, the J call TRBJ2-5; TRBD1 agrees at 8 bases. The CDR3 consists of 15 residues. Germline V gene sequence: CDR1 KGHDR, CDR2 SFDVKD. After removal of 3 bases from V and 4 bases from J, the junction contained 6 bases not matched to a gene. CDR3 protein: CATSDLQGAGETQYF. The CDR3 coding sequence is TGTGCCACCAGTGATCTGCAGGGGGCAGGAGAGACCCAGTACTTC.

The chain employs TRBV7-8 and TRBJ2-3, with a possible D match to TRBD2 (5 bases). The CDR3 is 15 amino acids. From germline, CDR1 is SGHVS and CDR2 FQNEAQ. Between the trimmed V and J ends, which lost 1 base and 3 bases, there was a span of 11 bases. The CDR3 DNA follows: TGTGCCAGCAGCTTAGGCCTAGCAGGAACAGATACGCAGTATTTT. The encoded protein is CASSLGLAGTDTQYF.

This clone is a singleton in its sample. This sequence joins TRBV20-1 and TRBJ2-7, with D possibly being TRBD1 or TRBD2 (5 bases each). The germline V gene has CDR1 DFQATT and CDR2 SNEGSKA (reference sequence). CDR3 length: 10 residues. V dropped 0 bases and J dropped 9 bases, with 6 bases sitting between them. The CDR3 bases are TGCAGTGCTAGAGAGAGGGGGCAGTACTTC. Its protein is CSARERGQYF.

CDR3 region: CAGNRGGSETQYF. CDR3 in DNA: TGTGCCGGTAACCGTGGGGGGTCGGAGACCCAGTACTTC. The V gene is TRBV28, the J gene TRBJ2-5, with D possibly being TRBD2 (6 bases). Germline CDR1 and CDR2: MDHEN and SYDVKM. The CDR3 runs to 13 residues. Between the trimmed V and J ends, which lost 11 bases and 5 bases, there was a span of 18 bases.

The chain carries TRBV10-3 and TRBJ2-7, with 10 bases aligning to TRBD2. The CDR3 consists of 15 residues. The germline V gene has CDR1 ENHRY and CDR2 SYGVKD. Trimming at V came to 3 bases and at J to 7 bases, leaving 9 bases not matched to a gene. CDR3 nucleotide sequence: TGTGCCATCAGTGAACAAGCGGGAGGGCTAGGGGAGCAGTACTTC. This encodes CAISEQAGGLGEQYF.

This clone was observed a few times. This chain joins TRBV2 and TRBJ1-3; 7 bases agree with TRBD1. The CDR3 has 14 amino acids. Germline-derived CDR1 and CDR2 are SNHLY and FYNNEI. J lost 3 bases, V lost 3 bases, and 2 bases had no gene match. The CDR3 DNA is TGTGCCAGCAGTGAGCGACAGGGTGGAAACACCATATATTTT. Amino acid sequence: CASSERQGGNTIYF.

V and J are TRBV5-4 and TRBJ2-7, with 9 positions matching TRBD1. CDR1 and CDR2 from the germline V gene are SGHNT and YYREEE (reference sequence). The CDR3 contains 17 residues. J lost 0 bases, V lost 0 bases, and 7 bases had no gene match. This CDR3 reads CASSLGGTGNPSYEQYF. Here the CDR3 DNA reads TGTGCCAGCAGCTTGGGGGGGACAGGGAATCCCTCCTACGAGCAGTACTTC.

V usage is TRBV7-8 and J usage is TRBJ1-2, with D tentatively TRBD1 (6 bases). This CDR3 is built from 17 residues. Trimming took off 1 base at V and 4 bases at J, with 19 bases between the two ends. The germline CDR1 and CDR2 sequences are SGHVS and FQNEAQ. The CDR3 loop reads CASSLDVGDTNFYGYTF. The CDR3 region has the DNA TGTGCCAGCAGCTTAGATGTTGGGGACACGAACTTCTATGGCTACACCTTC.

The V gene is TRBV28, the J gene TRBJ1-2; 8 bases fit TRBD1. This CDR3 is built from 15 residues. Germline V gene sequence: CDR1 MDHEN, CDR2 SYDVKM. Trimming at V came to 8 bases and at J to 7 bases, leaving 15 bases not matched to a gene. The CDR3 DNA reads TGTGCCAGCGGGTTACCGACAGGGGAAGCATTTGGCTACACCTTC. Amino acid sequence: CASGLPTGEAFGYTF.

This clone has only one observation. This sequence joins TRBV28 and TRBJ1-6; D gene uncertain. Trimming took 1 base from V and 0 from J, leaving 10 bases between them. Germline loops: CDR1 MDHEN, CDR2 SYDVKM. This CDR3 spans 17 amino acids. The CDR3 sequence: CASSLSVGSSYNSPLHF. The CDR3 nucleotides are TGTGCCAGCAGTTTATCAGTTGGGAGCTCCTATAATTCACCCCTCCACTTT.

The chain has TRBV27 and TRBJ2-1; weak D call: TRBD1 (7 bases). The CDR3 has 21 amino acids. The V gene lost 1 base and the J gene lost 0 bases, with 25 bases spanning the gap. In germline, CDR1 is MNHEY, CDR2 SMNVEV (reference sequence). CDR3 in amino acids: CASSLFWERRGQAFSYNEQFF. The CDR3, as DNA: TGTGCCAGCAGTTTATTCTGGGAACGGAGGGGGCAGGCCTTCTCCTACAATGAGCAGTTCTTC.

The chain combines TRBV24-1 with TRBJ1-2; D may be TRBD1 (5 bases). The CDR3 consists of 13 residues. Germline V lookup: CDR1 KGHDR, CDR2 SFDVKD. The V end lost 3 bases, the J end lost 9 bases, and 13 bases lay between the germline ends. CDR3: CATSDPDSYSYTF. CDR3 DNA sequence: TGTGCCACCAGTGATCCAGACAGTTATAGCTACACCTTC.

This chain links TRBV7-3 with TRBJ2-1; 7 bases map to TRBD1. The CDR3 length is 15 residues. Germline CDR1 SGHTA, CDR2 FQGTGA. Unmatched junction bases numbered 3, after V lost 4 bases and J lost 0 bases. CDR3 DNA: TGTGCCAGCAGCTCGGGGACAGCCTCCTACAATGAGCAGTTCTTC. It yields the protein CASSSGTASYNEQFF.

The CDR3 spells CASSLGGTDTQYF. The CDR3 bases are TGCGCCAGCAGCCTAGGGGGCACAGATACGCAGTATTTT. This rearrangement joins TRBV5-1 to TRBJ2-3, with D possibly TRBD1 on 5 matching bases. V was trimmed by 4 bases and J by 1 base, leaving 7 bases between them. The CDR3 extends over 13 amino acids. CDR1 and CDR2 (germline): SGHRS, YFSETQ. The whole variable domain, filled in from reference TRBV5-1 and TRBJ2-3, reads KAGVTQTPRYLIKTRGQQVTLSCSPISGHRSVSWYQQTPGQGLQFLFEYFSETQRNKGNFPGRFSGRQFSNSRSEMNVSTLELGDSALYLCASSLGGTDTQYFGPGTRLTVL.

This chain uses TRBV3-1 (or the pseudogene TRBV3-2) with TRBJ2-3; TRBD2 is a possible D gene (6 bases). Germline V gives CDR1 LGHDT, CDR2 YNNKEL (reference sequence). V lost 1 base and J 1 base, leaving 9 bases between the germline ends. The CDR3 loop spans 15 amino acids. As DNA, the CDR3 is TGTGCCAGCAGCCAAGGGCCTAGCGGCACAGATACGCAGTATTTT. Translation gives CASSQGPSGTDTQYF.

V usage is TRBV19 and J usage is TRBJ2-6, with no clear D. The germline V and J ends were trimmed by 10 bases and 1 base, with 8 bases remaining between them. CDR1 is LNHDA and CDR2 is SQIVND in the germline V gene (reference sequence). The CDR3 covers 13 residues. The CDR3 sequence: CATLPSGANVLTF. The CDR3 DNA sequence: TGTGCCACCTTACCATCTGGGGCCAACGTCCTGACTTTC.

The genes are TRBV7-9 and TRBJ2-5; 9 nucleotides agree with TRBD1. V lost 5 bases and J lost 2; bases outside the gene matches: 6. Germline CDR1 is SEHNR and CDR2 is FQNEAQ (reference sequence). This CDR3 spans 15 amino acids. CDR3 sequence: CASSLPGTGQETQYF. CDR3 coding DNA: TGTGCCAGCAGCCTACCGGGGACAGGGCAAGAGACCCAGTACTTC.

The gene calls are TRBV11-2 and TRBJ2-7; TRBD1 aligns across 9 bases. V trimming: 2 bases; J trimming: 7 bases; junction bases outside the gene matches: 9. The CDR3 has 15 residues. Germline CDR1 reads SGHAT; CDR2 reads FQNNGV. CDR3 sequence (DNA): TGTGCCAGCAGCTTAAAGCCACAGGGGGCTGGGGAGCAGTACTTC. Its translation: CASSLKPQGAGEQYF.

V is TRBV27 and J is TRBJ1-2, with 8 bases that match TRBD1. Germline lookup yields CDR1 MNHEY and CDR2 SMNVEV (reference sequence). The CDR3 runs 17 residues. V lost 4 bases and J lost 1; bases outside the gene matches: 11. The CDR3 DNA reads TGTGCCAGCAGTTCCATACCCCCGGGACAGGATAACTATGGCTACACCTTC. Translating gives CASSSIPPGQDNYGYTF.

V and J are TRBV4-1 and TRBJ2-1, with TRBD2 as a possible D gene (7 bases). The germline V gene has CDR1 MGHRA and CDR2 YSYEKL. V was shortened by 4 bases and J by 5 bases, with 18 bases between the two germline ends. The CDR3 is 16 residues long. The CDR3 DNA is TGCGCCAGCAGCCGGGTTCGGGGGGCCGGGAACAATGAGCAGTTCTTC. Amino acid sequence: CASSRVRGAGNNEQFF.

The chain combines TRBV2 with TRBJ2-2, with D maybe TRBD2 (6 bases). Trimming took off 4 bases at V and 6 bases at J, with 12 bases between the two ends. Germline CDR1 SNHLY, CDR2 FYNNEI. The CDR3 spans 14 residues. CDR3 nucleotide sequence: TGTGCCAGCAGTGTGGACTATTCGCCCGGGGAGCTGTTTTTT. This gives the protein CASSVDYSPGELFF.

The CDR3 is CSVDYGGETQYF. CDR3 nucleotides: TGCAGCGTTGATTACGGAGGGGAGACCCAGTACTTC. This chain uses TRBV29-1 with TRBJ2-5, with a weak D call TRBD2 (6 bases). The CDR3 is 12 amino acids. Germline V gives CDR1 SQVTM, CDR2 ANQGSEA. Between the trimmed V and J ends, which lost 3 bases and 5 bases, there was a span of 10 bases. Complete variable domain (other parts from reference TRBV29-1 and TRBJ2-5): SAVISQKPSRDICQRGTSLTIQCQVDSQVTMMFWYRQQPGQSLTLIATANQGSEATYESGFVIDKFPISRPNLTFSTLTVSNMSPEDSSIYLCSVDYGGETQYFGPGTRLLVL.

The J gene is TRBJ1-2, the V gene TRBV6-6; the D is unclear. Germline values: CDR1 MNHNY, CDR2 SVGAGI (reference sequence). This CDR3 is built from 12 residues. The V gene lost 10 bases and the J gene lost 4 bases, with 13 bases spanning the gap. CDR3 region: CAIGGSFYGYTF. The CDR3, as DNA: TGTGCCATCGGCGGTTCTTTCTATGGCTACACCTTC.

The genes are TRBV5-1 and TRBJ2-7; D uncertain. Germline V lookup: CDR1 SGHRS, CDR2 YFSETQ. This CDR3 contains 13 residues. The V end was cut by 0 bases, the J end by 1 base, with 5 bases between. The CDR3 spells CASSLERSYEQYF. The DNA for the CDR3 is TGCGCCAGCAGCTTGGAGAGGTCCTACGAGCAGTACTTC.